This is a list of T cell receptor beta chains from one sample in a study of T cell repertoires in cytomegalovirus infection. TCRdb passed the reads through MiXCR, listing each CDR3 protein once. This table has 200,000 to 300,000 distinct CDR3 sequences, 12% to 15% appearing once. Sequenced input: PBMCs. These receptor sequences come from a human donor in good health (CMV status not recorded). Some clones in this sample may be carry-over from other donors' samples. CDR3s include the opening cysteine and the closing phenylalanine or tryptophan. A D gene is named only where the DNA matches it firmly. Size is omitted from some rows. Given values are once, few, many or a class for expanded clones.

cdr3_aa: CASTPRGTGNTIYF; cdr3_nt: TGTGCCAGCACGCCGAGGGGAACTGGAAACACCATATATTTT; d_call: .; clone_size: .; v_call: TRBV9; j_call: TRBJ1-3
cdr3_aa: CASSFIRSEAFF; cdr3_nt: TGTGCCAGCAGCTTTATAAGGAGTGAAGCTTTCTTT; d_call: .; clone_size: many; v_call: TRBV11-2; j_call: TRBJ1-1
cdr3_aa: CASSFGLAGGGDTQYF; cdr3_nt: TGTGCCAGCAGCTTCGGGCTAGCGGGCGGAGGGGATACGCAGTATTTT; d_call: TRBD2; clone_size: many; v_call: TRBV11-2; j_call: TRBJ2-3
cdr3_aa: CASSFRDGSVYEQYF; cdr3_nt: TGTGCCAGCAGCTTCCGGGACGGAAGCGTTTACGAGCAGTACTTC; d_call: .; clone_size: many; v_call: TRBV7-2; j_call: TRBJ2-7
cdr3_aa: CASSYSLAGGRNEQFF; cdr3_nt: TGTGCCAGCAGTTACTCACTAGCGGGGGGCCGCAATGAGCAGTTCTTC; d_call: TRBD2; clone_size: few; v_call: TRBV6-2/TRBV6-3; j_call: TRBJ2-1
cdr3_aa: CASRTRGRLEQYF; cdr3_nt: TGTGCCAGCAGGACCAGGGGGAGGTTGGAGCAGTACTTC; d_call: .; clone_size: few; v_call: TRBV2; j_call: TRBJ2-7
cdr3_aa: CASSPNPPSRQPQHF; cdr3_nt: TGTGCCAGCAGCCCCAACCCCCCGTCTCGGCAGCCCCAGCATTTT; d_call: .; clone_size: many; v_call: TRBV28; j_call: TRBJ1-5
cdr3_aa: CASSLEPGLLTDTQYF; cdr3_nt: TGTGCCAGCAGCTTAGAACCGGGACTACTCACAGATACGCAGTATTTT; d_call: TRBD2; clone_size: many; v_call: TRBV7-6; j_call: TRBJ2-3
cdr3_aa: CASSQTGLAGGGSYEQYF; cdr3_nt: TGTGCCAGCAGCCAAACGGGACTAGCGGGAGGAGGCTCCTACGAGCAGTACTTC; d_call: TRBD2; clone_size: .; v_call: TRBV4-2; j_call: TRBJ2-7
cdr3_aa: CASSPELHYGYTF; cdr3_nt: TGTGCCAGCAGCCCCGAACTTCACTATGGCTACACCTTC; d_call: .; clone_size: .; v_call: TRBV7-4; j_call: TRBJ1-2
cdr3_aa: CSVEDLARGYYGYTF; cdr3_nt: TGCAGCGTTGAAGATCTTGCCAGGGGCTACTATGGCTACACCTTC; d_call: .; clone_size: few; v_call: TRBV29-1; j_call: TRBJ1-2
cdr3_aa: CASSFFVGGGTNTEAFF; cdr3_nt: TGTGCCAGCAGCTTTTTTGTCGGGGGCGGGACGAACACTGAAGCTTTCTTT; d_call: .; clone_size: .; v_call: TRBV7-2; j_call: TRBJ1-1
cdr3_aa: CASAPQGTGELFF; cdr3_nt: TGTGCTAGTGCCCCACAGGGCACCGGGGAGCTGTTTTTT; d_call: .; clone_size: few; v_call: TRBV12-5; j_call: TRBJ2-2
cdr3_aa: CSPRQGLTEAFF; cdr3_nt: TGCAGCCCAAGACAGGGATTGACTGAAGCTTTCTTT; d_call: TRBD1; clone_size: few; v_call: TRBV29-1; j_call: TRBJ1-1
cdr3_aa: CASMKRGGSDYGYTF; cdr3_nt: TGTGCCAGCATGAAGAGAGGGGGGAGTGACTATGGCTACACCTTC; d_call: .; clone_size: many; v_call: TRBV11-1; j_call: TRBJ1-2
cdr3_aa: CASSVSASGTGELFF; cdr3_nt: TGTGCCAGCAGTGTATCCGCGTCCGGCACCGGGGAGCTGTTTTTT; d_call: .; clone_size: many; v_call: TRBV6-1; j_call: TRBJ2-2
cdr3_aa: CASSQRENLFF; cdr3_nt: TGTGCCAGCAGCCAAAGGGAGAATCTGTTCTTC; d_call: .; clone_size: .; v_call: TRBV3-1; j_call: TRBJ2-1
cdr3_aa: CASSPRDRASYEQYF; cdr3_nt: TGTGCCAGCAGCCCCCGGGACAGGGCCTCCTACGAGCAGTACTTC; d_call: TRBD1; clone_size: many; v_call: TRBV7-2; j_call: TRBJ2-7
cdr3_aa: CASSRDRGRKLYEQYF; cdr3_nt: TGTGCCAGCAGCCGGGACAGGGGGCGAAAACTCTACGAGCAGTACTTC; d_call: TRBD1; clone_size: many; v_call: TRBV6-2/TRBV6-3; j_call: TRBJ2-7
cdr3_aa: CASSRTSGRPYF; cdr3_nt: TGTGCCAGCAGCCGGACTAGCGGGAGGCCCTACTTC; d_call: TRBD2; clone_size: many; v_call: TRBV6-2/TRBV6-3; j_call: TRBJ2-5
cdr3_aa: CASSFYGQETQYF; cdr3_nt: TGTGCCAGCAGTTTTTACGGCCAAGAGACCCAGTACTTC; d_call: .; clone_size: few; v_call: TRBV12-3/TRBV12-4; j_call: TRBJ2-5
cdr3_aa: CASSRNLNTEAFF; cdr3_nt: TGTGCCAGCAGCCGAAACCTGAACACTGAAGCTTTCTTT; d_call: .; clone_size: .; v_call: TRBV14; j_call: TRBJ1-1
cdr3_aa: CSARERGGSYEQYF; cdr3_nt: TGCAGTGCTAGAGAAAGGGGGGGAAGCTACGAGCAGTACTTC; d_call: .; clone_size: few; v_call: TRBV20-1; j_call: TRBJ2-7
cdr3_aa: CSVDWEEKLFF; cdr3_nt: TGCAGCGTTGATTGGGAAGAAAAACTGTTTTTT; d_call: .; clone_size: many; v_call: TRBV29-1; j_call: TRBJ1-4
cdr3_aa: CASSLYITSGNTIYF; cdr3_nt: TGTGCCAGCAGTTTGTATATTACCTCTGGAAACACCATATATTTT; d_call: .; clone_size: many; v_call: TRBV28; j_call: TRBJ1-3
cdr3_aa: CASTRQGMNTEAFF; cdr3_nt: TGTGCCAGTACCCGACAGGGGATGAACACTGAAGCTTTCTTT; d_call: TRBD1; clone_size: .; v_call: TRBV19; j_call: TRBJ1-1
cdr3_aa: CASSIREGWGNEQFF; cdr3_nt: TGTGCCAGCAGTATTCGTGAGGGGTGGGGCAATGAGCAGTTCTTC; d_call: .; clone_size: few; v_call: TRBV28; j_call: TRBJ2-1
cdr3_aa: CASRKAETQYF; cdr3_nt: TGTGCCAGCAGGAAGGCAGAGACCCAGTACTTC; d_call: .; clone_size: .; v_call: TRBV2; j_call: TRBJ2-5
cdr3_aa: CSATPRQGWILDGYTF; cdr3_nt: TGCAGTGCTACTCCCCGACAGGGTTGGATTCTTGATGGCTACACCTTC; d_call: TRBD1; clone_size: .; v_call: TRBV20-1; j_call: TRBJ1-2
cdr3_aa: CASSGQGPGELFF; cdr3_nt: TGTGCCAGCAGTGGACAGGGACCCGGGGAGCTGTTTTTT; d_call: TRBD1; clone_size: many; v_call: TRBV9; j_call: TRBJ2-2
cdr3_aa: CASSLAGRTSF; cdr3_nt: TGTGCCAGCAGCTTAGCGGGACGGACTTCATTC; d_call: .; clone_size: .; v_call: TRBV7-9; j_call: TRBJ2-1
cdr3_aa: CASSQGLTALPYF; cdr3_nt: TGTGCCAGCAGCCAAGGGCTCACCGCTTTGCCGTACTTC; d_call: .; clone_size: few; v_call: TRBV6-2/TRBV6-3; j_call: TRBJ2-7
cdr3_aa: CSALSSPLAVGWEQYF; cdr3_nt: TGCAGTGCCCTTAGCTCCCCACTAGCGGTGGGCTGGGAGCAGTACTTC; d_call: TRBD2; clone_size: many; v_call: TRBV20-1; j_call: TRBJ2-7
cdr3_aa: CASSSLILRAGGNQETQYF; cdr3_nt: TGTGCCAGCAGTTCCCTGATCCTCCGAGCGGGGGGAAACCAAGAGACCCAGTACTTC; d_call: TRBD2; clone_size: .; v_call: TRBV27; j_call: TRBJ2-5
cdr3_aa: CASSQGPGPGTEAFF; cdr3_nt: TGTGCCAGCAGCCAAGGACCGGGTCCGGGCACTGAAGCTTTCTTT; d_call: .; clone_size: few; v_call: TRBV14; j_call: TRBJ1-1
cdr3_aa: CASSVVPTASSYNEQFF; cdr3_nt: TGTGCCAGCAGCGTAGTGCCGACGGCGAGCTCCTACAATGAGCAGTTCTTC; d_call: .; clone_size: many; v_call: TRBV9; j_call: TRBJ2-1
cdr3_aa: CASSESSGAGTDTQYF; cdr3_nt: TGTGCCAGCAGCGAGTCCAGCGGGGCCGGCACAGATACGCAGTATTTT; d_call: TRBD2; clone_size: .; v_call: TRBV7-2; j_call: TRBJ2-3
cdr3_aa: CASAKREKLFF; cdr3_nt: TGTGCCAGCGCCAAGAGGGAAAAACTGTTTTTT; d_call: .; clone_size: many; v_call: TRBV12-3/TRBV12-4; j_call: TRBJ1-4
cdr3_aa: CASSPGTQLYTQYF; cdr3_nt: TGTGCCAGCAGCCCCGGGACCCAGTTGTATACGCAGTATTTT; d_call: .; clone_size: many; v_call: TRBV7-3; j_call: TRBJ2-3
cdr3_aa: CASSLRREEDEQFF; cdr3_nt: TGTGCCAGCAGCTTAAGGCGGGAGGAGGATGAGCAGTTCTTC; d_call: TRBD2; clone_size: .; v_call: TRBV7-9; j_call: TRBJ2-1
cdr3_aa: CASSRHEKLFF; cdr3_nt: TGTGCCAGCAGCCGCCATGAAAAACTGTTTTTT; d_call: .; clone_size: many; v_call: TRBV7-2; j_call: TRBJ1-4
cdr3_aa: CASSLVGVNQPQHF; cdr3_nt: TGTGCCAGCAGCTTAGTAGGGGTTAATCAGCCCCAGCATTTT; d_call: .; clone_size: many; v_call: TRBV7-2; j_call: TRBJ1-5
cdr3_aa: CASSESWGSDQPQHF; cdr3_nt: TGTGCCAGCAGTGAATCTTGGGGGAGCGATCAGCCCCAGCATTTT; d_call: .; clone_size: .; v_call: TRBV25-1; j_call: TRBJ1-5
cdr3_aa: CASRKTGVSYEQYF; cdr3_nt: TGTGCCAGCCGCAAAACAGGGGTTTCCTACGAGCAGTACTTC; d_call: TRBD1; clone_size: few; v_call: TRBV7-9; j_call: TRBJ2-7
cdr3_aa: CSATTQGSGANVLTF; cdr3_nt: TGCAGTGCTACTACACAGGGTTCTGGGGCCAACGTCCTGACTTTC; d_call: .; clone_size: .; v_call: TRBV20-1; j_call: TRBJ2-6
cdr3_aa: CSAQGSSYEQYF; cdr3_nt: TGCAGTGCGCAGGGTAGTTCCTACGAGCAGTACTTC; d_call: .; clone_size: .; v_call: TRBV20-1; j_call: TRBJ2-7
cdr3_aa: CASSSRQTHTDTQYF; cdr3_nt: TGTGCCAGCAGCTCTCGACAGACTCACACAGATACGCAGTATTTT; d_call: .; clone_size: .; v_call: TRBV5-4; j_call: TRBJ2-3
cdr3_aa: CASSNSGGATYNEQFF; cdr3_nt: TGTGCCAGCAGTAATAGCGGGGGGGCCACCTACAATGAGCAGTTCTTC; d_call: TRBD2; clone_size: many; v_call: TRBV7-2; j_call: TRBJ2-1